A selection of T cell receptor beta chains follows, all from one sample in a study of TIL therapy for anti-PD-1-resistant metastatic lung cancer. Generated by immunoSEQ multiplex PCR, the TCRdb table keeps only in-frame clones and is missing some. The profile shows about 59,000 clones, approximately 80% of them singletons. The sample consisted of blood, taken at baseline. These receptors came from a person aged 25 to 85 with non-small cell lung cancer. Both conserved end residues are part of each CDR3. The order of the fields is CDR3 protein, V gene, clone size. Clone size, where shown, is once, few, many, or a class for clones that have expanded.

CASSDSGTSHTDTQYF,TRBV6-4,-
CASSYGDSSYNEQFF,TRBV6-5,-
CASSLRTRDNQPQHF,TRBV6-5,once
CASSTGTGGPYEQYF,TRBV27,-
CASSLGRHAREAFF,TRBV27,-
CASSLDPGPLEKLFF,TRBV7-9,-
CASSLDPGRVGAFF,TRBV7-9,-
CASSKQGAPGYTF,TRBV6-6,once
CASSFLRDRGLNTEAFF,TRBV5-1,-
CASSYSLYGYYEQYF,TRBV6-5,-
CARSDTPGTSGSASSYEQYF,TRBV5-3,few
CASSVATGGGAETQYF,TRBV9,-
CASSLGPSGNTQYF,TRBV7-3,-
CASSAREGVGEPQHF,TRBV7-6,few
CATSRDRAGAFYGYTF,TRBV15,-
CASSHGGAAGTYF,TRBV14,-
CASSRDSYGYTF,TRBV28,-
CASSRGREAYDEQFF,TRBV18,-
CASSFGADTQYF,TRBV7-9,-
CASSPGTMNTEAFF,TRBV7-2,few
CASSLDSPSYNEQFF,TRBV4-1,once
CASSLVGGRGQPQHF,TRBV5-1,-
CSGTDSIDGYTF,TRBV29-1,-
CASSQVASDTQYF,TRBV3-1/TRBV3-2,-
CASSSGGAYEQYF,TRBV27,few